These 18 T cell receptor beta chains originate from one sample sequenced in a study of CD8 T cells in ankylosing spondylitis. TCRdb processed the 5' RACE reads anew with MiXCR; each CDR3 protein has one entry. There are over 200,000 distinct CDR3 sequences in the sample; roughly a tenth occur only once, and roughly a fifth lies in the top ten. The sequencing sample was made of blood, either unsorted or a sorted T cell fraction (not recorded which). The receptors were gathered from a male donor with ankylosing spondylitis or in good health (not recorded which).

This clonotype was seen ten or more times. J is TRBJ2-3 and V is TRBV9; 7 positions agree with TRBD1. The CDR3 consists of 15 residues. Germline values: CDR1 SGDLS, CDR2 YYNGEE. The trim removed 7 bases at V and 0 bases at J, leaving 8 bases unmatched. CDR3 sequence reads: CASGRQGSSTDTQYF. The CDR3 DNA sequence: TGTGCCAGCGGCAGACAGGGATCTAGCACAGATACGCAGTATTTT. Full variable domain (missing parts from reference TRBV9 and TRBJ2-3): DSGVTQTPKHLITATGQRVTLRCSPRSGDLSVYWYQQSLDQGLQFLIQYYNGEERAKGNILERFSAQQFPDLHSELNLSSLELGDSALYFCASGRQGSSTDTQYFGPGTRLTVL.

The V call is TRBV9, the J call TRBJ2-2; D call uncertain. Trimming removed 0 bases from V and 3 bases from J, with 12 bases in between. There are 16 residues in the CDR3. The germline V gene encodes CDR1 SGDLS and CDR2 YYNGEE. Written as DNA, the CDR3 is TGTGCCAGCAGCGTAGGTCCTGAGCCTTACACCGGGGAGCTGTTTTTT. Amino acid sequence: CASSVGPEPYTGELFF.

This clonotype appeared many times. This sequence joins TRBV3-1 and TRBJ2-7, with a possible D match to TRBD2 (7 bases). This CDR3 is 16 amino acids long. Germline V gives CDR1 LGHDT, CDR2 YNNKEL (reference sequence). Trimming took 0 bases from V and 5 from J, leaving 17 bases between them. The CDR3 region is CASSQDDSGGVDEQYF. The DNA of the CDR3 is TGTGCCAGCAGCCAAGATGATTCGGGGGGCGTGGACGAGCAGTACTTC.

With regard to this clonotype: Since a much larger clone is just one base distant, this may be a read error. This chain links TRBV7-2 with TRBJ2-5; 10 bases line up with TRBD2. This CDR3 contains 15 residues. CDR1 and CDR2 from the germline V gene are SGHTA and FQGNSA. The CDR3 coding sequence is TGTGCCAGCAGCTTTCCTAGCGGGGGACAAGAGACCCGGTACTTC. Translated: CASSFPSGGQETRYF.

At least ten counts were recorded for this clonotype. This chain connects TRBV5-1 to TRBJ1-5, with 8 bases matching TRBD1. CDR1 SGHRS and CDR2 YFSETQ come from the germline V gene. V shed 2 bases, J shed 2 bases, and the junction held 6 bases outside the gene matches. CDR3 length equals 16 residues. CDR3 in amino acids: CASSFGDRRGNQPQHF. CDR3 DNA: TGCGCCAGCAGCTTCGGGGACAGGCGGGGCAATCAGCCCCAGCATTTT.

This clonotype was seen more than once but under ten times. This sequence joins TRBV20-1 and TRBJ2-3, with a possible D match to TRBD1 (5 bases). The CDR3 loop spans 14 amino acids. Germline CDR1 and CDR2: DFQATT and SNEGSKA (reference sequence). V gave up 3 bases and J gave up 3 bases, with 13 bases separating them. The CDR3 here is CSASRGQFTDTQYF. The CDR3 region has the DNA TGCAGTGCTAGTAGGGGCCAGTTTACAGATACGCAGTATTTT.

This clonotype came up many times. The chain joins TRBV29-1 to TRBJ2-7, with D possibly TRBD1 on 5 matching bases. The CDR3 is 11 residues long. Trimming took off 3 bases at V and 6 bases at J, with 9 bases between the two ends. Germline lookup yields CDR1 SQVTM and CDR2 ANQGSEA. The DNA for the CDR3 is TGCAGCGTTGAGGTGGGGCCCGAGCAGTACTTC. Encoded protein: CSVEVGPEQYF.

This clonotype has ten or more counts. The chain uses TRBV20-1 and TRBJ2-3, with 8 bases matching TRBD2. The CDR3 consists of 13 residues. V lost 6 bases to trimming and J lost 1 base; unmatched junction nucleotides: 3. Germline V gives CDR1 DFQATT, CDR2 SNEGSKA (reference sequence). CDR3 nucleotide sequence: TGCAGTGCCGGGGGGGGGCGCACAGATACGCAGTATTTT. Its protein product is CSAGGGRTDTQYF.

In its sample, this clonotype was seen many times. The CDR3 DNA reads as TGTGCCAGCAGCCTAAGAGGGAACCAGATAAGAGATGACTATGGCTACACCTTC. Translated: CASSLRGNQIRDDYGYTF. The chain carries TRBV5-6 and TRBJ1-2, with D unresolved. Per the germline V gene, CDR1 is SGHDT and CDR2 is YYEEEE. The CDR3 contains 18 residues. Deletions cut 4 bases from V and 3 bases from J, with 25 bases between.

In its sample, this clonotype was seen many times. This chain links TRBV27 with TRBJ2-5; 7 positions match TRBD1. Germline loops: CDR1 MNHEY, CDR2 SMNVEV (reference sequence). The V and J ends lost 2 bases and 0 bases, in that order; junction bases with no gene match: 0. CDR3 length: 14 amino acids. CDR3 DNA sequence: TGTGCCAGCAGTTTAGACAGGGACCAAGAGACCCAGTACTTC. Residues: CASSLDRDQETQYF.

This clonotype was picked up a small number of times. The CDR3 coding sequence is TGCAGTGCTAGACCCGGCGGAGGGAGCTATGGCTACACCTTC. Its translation is CSARPGGGSYGYTF. The V gene is TRBV20-1, the J gene TRBJ1-2; D remains unclear. This CDR3 comprises 14 residues. From germline, CDR1 is DFQATT and CDR2 SNEGSKA (reference sequence). Trimming removed 2 bases at V and 4 bases at J, with 14 bases between.

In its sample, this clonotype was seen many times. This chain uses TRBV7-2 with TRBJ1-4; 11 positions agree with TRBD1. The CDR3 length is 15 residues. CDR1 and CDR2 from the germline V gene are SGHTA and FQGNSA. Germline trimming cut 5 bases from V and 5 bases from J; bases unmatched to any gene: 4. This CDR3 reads CASSRDRGENEKLFF. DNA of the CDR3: TGTGCCAGCAGCCGGGACAGGGGGGAGAATGAAAAACTGTTTTTT.

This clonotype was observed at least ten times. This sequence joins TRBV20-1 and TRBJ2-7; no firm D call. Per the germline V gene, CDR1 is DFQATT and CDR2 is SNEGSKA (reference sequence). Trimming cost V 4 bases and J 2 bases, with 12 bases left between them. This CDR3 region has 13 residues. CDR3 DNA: TGCAGTGCTACCGCCCCGCAGCCCTACGAGCAGTACTTC. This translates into CSATAPQPYEQYF.

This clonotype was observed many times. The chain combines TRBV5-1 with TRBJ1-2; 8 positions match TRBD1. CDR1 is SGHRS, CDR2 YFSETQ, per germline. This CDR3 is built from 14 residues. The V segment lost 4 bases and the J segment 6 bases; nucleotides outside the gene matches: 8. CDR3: CASSAGGQGNGYTF. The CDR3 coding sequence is TGCGCCAGCAGCGCCGGTGGACAGGGCAATGGCTACACCTTC.

The CDR3 sequence: CASSEGQGYYGYTF. The CDR3 nucleotides read TGTGCCAGCAGCGAGGGACAGGGGTACTATGGCTACACCTTC. The genes are TRBV7-2 and TRBJ1-2, with 10 bases identical to TRBD1. The length of the CDR3 is 14 residues. CDR1 is SGHTA and CDR2 is FQGNSA in the germline V gene. V shed 5 bases, J shed 3 bases, and the junction held 3 bases outside the gene matches.

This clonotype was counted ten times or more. In DNA, the CDR3 is TGTGCCAGCCGCCCCTATGGAGGAACTGAAGCTTTCTTT. This gives the protein CASRPYGGTEAFF. The J gene is TRBJ1-1, the V gene TRBV5-6; D gene uncertain. V dropped 7 bases and J dropped 5 bases, with 15 bases sitting between them. Germline lookup yields CDR1 SGHDT and CDR2 YYEEEE. The CDR3 is 13 residues long.

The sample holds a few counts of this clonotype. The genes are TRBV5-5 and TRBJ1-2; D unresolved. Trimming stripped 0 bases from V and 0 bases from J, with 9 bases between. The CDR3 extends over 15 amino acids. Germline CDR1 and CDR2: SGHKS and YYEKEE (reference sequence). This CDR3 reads CASSLGPWANYGYTF. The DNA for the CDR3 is TGTGCCAGCAGCTTGGGCCCGTGGGCTAACTATGGCTACACCTTC.

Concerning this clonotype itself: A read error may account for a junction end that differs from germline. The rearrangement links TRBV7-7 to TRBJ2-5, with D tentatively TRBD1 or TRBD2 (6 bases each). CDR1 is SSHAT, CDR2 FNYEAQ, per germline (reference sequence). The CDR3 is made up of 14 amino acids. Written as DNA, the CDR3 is TGTGCTAGCAGCTTAGGGGGGATGGGAGAGACCCAGTACTTC. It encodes CASSLGGMGETQYF.